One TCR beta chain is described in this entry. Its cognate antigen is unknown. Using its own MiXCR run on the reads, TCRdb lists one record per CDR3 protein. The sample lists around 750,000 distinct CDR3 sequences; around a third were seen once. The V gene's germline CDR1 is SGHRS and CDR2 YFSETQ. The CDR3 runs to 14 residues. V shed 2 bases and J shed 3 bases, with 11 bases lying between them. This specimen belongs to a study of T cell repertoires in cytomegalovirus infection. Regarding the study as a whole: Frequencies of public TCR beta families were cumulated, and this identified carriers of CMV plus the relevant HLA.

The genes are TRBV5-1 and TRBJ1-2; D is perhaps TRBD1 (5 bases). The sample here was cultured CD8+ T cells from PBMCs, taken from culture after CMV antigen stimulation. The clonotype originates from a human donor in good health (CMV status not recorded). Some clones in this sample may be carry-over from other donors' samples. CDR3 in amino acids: CASSLSEGYYGYTF. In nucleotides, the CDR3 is TGCGCCAGCAGCTTATCGGAGGGGTACTATGGCTACACCTTC.